Presented here are 21 T cell receptor beta chains from one specimen sequenced in a study of OX40 agonist ivuxolimab in advanced cancers. Libraries were prepared by immunoSEQ multiplex PCR; TCRdb keeps only in-frame clonotypes and omits some of them. The sample records 100,000 or so clones, about nine tenths being singletons. Sequencing used CD4+ or CD8+ T cells sorted from blood, obtained in a trial of the OX40 agonist ivuxolimab. The receptors were gathered from an adult with an advanced solid tumor such as melanoma, head and neck, liver or kidney cancer.

The CDR3 DNA reads as TGTGCCAGCAGCAGGACTAGCTTTAGGCGCACAGATACGCAGTATTTT. Amino acid sequence: CASSRTSFRRTDTQYF. The chain has TRBV7-3 and TRBJ2-3, with 8 bases identical to TRBD2. Germline V gene sequence: CDR1 SGHTA, CDR2 FQGTGA. The CDR3 totals 16 residues. The V and J ends lost 5 bases and 1 base, in that order; junction bases with no gene match: 8.

CDR3 sequence reads: CASSLSPDRKNYGYTF. DNA of the CDR3: TGTGCCAGCAGCCTAAGCCCGGACAGAAAAAACTATGGCTACACCTTC. The V call is TRBV7-2, the J call TRBJ1-2; the D gene is possibly TRBD1 (6 bases). In germline, CDR1 is SGHTA, CDR2 FQGNSA. This CDR3 is 16 amino acids long. The V end lost 5 bases, the J end lost 2 bases, and 18 bases lay between the germline ends.

Here the CDR3 reads CASNVQTGPDQPQHF. The CDR3 DNA reads TGTGCCAGTAACGTCCAGACAGGGCCAGATCAGCCCCAGCATTTT. The chain links TRBV19 to TRBJ1-5; 7 positions agree with TRBD1. Germline lookup yields CDR1 LNHDA and CDR2 SQIVND (reference sequence). V trimming: 7 bases; J trimming: 5 bases; junction bases outside the gene matches: 11. The CDR3 is 15 amino acids. The full variable domain, its missing parts supplied by reference TRBV19 and TRBJ1-5, is DGGITQSPKYLFRKEGQNVTLSCEQNLNHDAMYWYRQDPGQGLRLIYYSQIVNDFQKGDIAEGYSVSREKKESFPLTVTSAQKNPTAFYLCASNVQTGPDQPQHFGDGTRLSIL.

This chain links TRBV7-9 with TRBJ1-1; D is unclear. There are 11 residues in the CDR3. V lost 6 bases and J 8 bases, leaving 10 bases between the germline ends. Germline values: CDR1 SEHNR, CDR2 FQNEAQ (reference sequence). CDR3 region: CASSSQVEAFF. In nucleotides, the CDR3 is TGTGCCAGCAGTTCTCAGGTAGAAGCTTTCTTT.

This sequence joins TRBV9 and TRBJ2-3; D ambiguous. Germline V gives CDR1 SGDLS, CDR2 YYNGEE. This CDR3 is built from 15 residues. V was clipped by 2 bases and J by 4 bases, with 14 bases between them. This CDR3 is CASSVAPAAPDTQYF. CDR3 in DNA: TGTGCCAGCAGCGTCGCCCCGGCGGCCCCAGATACGCAGTATTTT.

This clone was counted once. The V call is TRBV9, the J call TRBJ2-3; 7 nucleotides align to TRBD2. Germline V gene lookup returns CDR1 SGDLS and CDR2 YYNGEE. The CDR3 is 16 residues long. V shed 4 bases and J 3 bases; nucleotides not matched to a gene: 11. CDR3 amino acids: CASSPSRGVSTDTQYF. The CDR3 DNA reads TGTGCCAGCAGCCCGAGTCGGGGGGTGAGTACAGATACGCAGTATTTT.

This chain uses TRBV5-4 with TRBJ2-7; D tentatively fits TRBD1 or TRBD2 (6 bases each). The CDR3 is made up of 15 amino acids. The germline V and J ends were trimmed by 1 base and 6 bases, with 17 bases remaining between them. Germline-derived CDR1 and CDR2 are SGHNT and YYREEE (reference sequence). In nucleotides, the CDR3 is TGTGCCAGCAGCTTGCAGGGAGGCAGGGGAGGCGAGCAGTACTTC. This translates into CASSLQGGRGGEQYF.

A word on this clone: Other nucleotide sequences from this sample produce the same CDR3. The chain carries TRBV6-6 and TRBJ2-5, with D uncertain. CDR1 is MNHNY and CDR2 is SVGAGI in the germline V gene (reference sequence). The V end lost 5 bases, the J end lost 1 base, and 2 bases lay between the germline ends. This CDR3 spans 11 amino acids. The CDR3 coding sequence is TGTGCCAGCAGTCTCCAAGAGACCCAGTACTTC. Translated: CASSLQETQYF.

This clone was seen a handful of times. This chain joins TRBV29-1 and TRBJ1-2; no clear D. Trimming took 6 bases from V and 2 from J, leaving 10 bases between them. The CDR3 spans 12 residues. The V gene's germline CDR1 is SQVTM and CDR2 ANQGSEA. The CDR3 DNA reads as TGCAGCGTCAGGACGGACAACTATGGCTACACCTTC. Amino acids: CSVRTDNYGYTF.

The chain links TRBV11-2 to TRBJ2-3, with D perhaps assigned TRBD1 or TRBD2 (7 bases each). The germline gives CDR1 SGHAT, CDR2 FQNNGV. The CDR3 covers 17 residues. With 4 bases removed from V and 0 bases from J, the gap between germline ends came to 17 bases. In DNA, the CDR3 is TGTGCCAGCAGCTCGCAGGGGGGGCGGTCTAGCACAGATACGCAGTATTTT. It is translated as CASSSQGGRSSTDTQYF. Full variable domain (outside the CDR3, taken from reference TRBV11-2 and TRBJ2-3): EAGVAQSPRYKIIEKRQSVAFWCNPISGHATLYWYQQILGQGPKLLIQFQNNGVVDDSQLPKDRFSAERLKGVDSTLKIQPAKLEDSAVYLCASSSQGGRSSTDTQYFGPGTRLTVL.

The rearrangement joins TRBV5-1 to TRBJ1-5; D ambiguous. Trimming took off 0 bases at V and 4 bases at J, with 5 bases between the two ends. The CDR3 spans 13 residues. Germline V gives CDR1 SGHRS, CDR2 YFSETQ. This chain's CDR3 is CASSLAVNQPQHF. CDR3 DNA sequence: TGCGCCAGCAGCTTGGCTGTTAATCAGCCCCAGCATTTT.

The chain couples TRBV7-9 to TRBJ1-2; no reliable D call. The CDR3 length is 11 residues. V shed 1 base and J shed 7 bases, with 4 bases lying between them. Per the germline V gene, CDR1 is SEHNR and CDR2 is FQNEAQ (reference sequence). CDR3 loop: CASSLVAGYTF. In DNA form, the CDR3 reads TGTGCCAGCAGCTTAGTAGCTGGCTACACCTTC.

This chain links TRBV5-4 with TRBJ2-1, with D unresolved. CDR3 length: 13 residues. V shed 2 bases and J shed 7 bases, with 10 bases lying between them. CDR1 is SGHNT and CDR2 is YYREEE in the germline V gene (reference sequence). The CDR3 loop is CASSLSVGNEQFF. For the CDR3, the DNA is TGTGCCAGCAGCTTAAGCGTCGGAAATGAGCAGTTCTTC.

This chain uses TRBV27 with TRBJ1-1; D is possibly TRBD1 (6 bases). The germline V gene has CDR1 MNHEY and CDR2 SMNVEV (reference sequence). Trimming cost V 5 bases and J 3 bases, with 10 bases left between them. CDR3 length: 13 residues. In DNA, the CDR3 is TGTGCCAGCAGTCCGACAGGTTACACTGAAGCTTTCTTT. The encoded protein is CASSPTGYTEAFF.

The chain has TRBV19 and TRBJ2-1; no definite D call. The length of the CDR3 is 15 residues. Germline assignment: CDR1 LNHDA and CDR2 SQIVND (reference sequence). V lost 6 bases and J lost 0, with 12 bases in between. For the CDR3, the DNA is TGTGCCAGTAGCCATGCGGACGGCTCCTACAATGAGCAGTTCTTC. It is translated as CASSHADGSYNEQFF.

The gene calls are TRBV11-1 and TRBJ1-6, with D possibly being TRBD1 (5 bases). CDR3 length equals 13 residues. Trimming stripped 1 base from V and 11 bases from J, with 9 bases between. Germline CDR1 and CDR2: SGHAT and FQDESV (reference sequence). CDR3 sequence (DNA): TGTGCCAGCAGCTTAGGAGGGGCGCCACCCCTCCACTTT. It translates to CASSLGGAPPLHF. The full variable domain, in which reference TRBV11-1 and TRBJ1-6 provide the parts outside the CDR3, is EAEVAQSPRYKITEKSQAVAFWCDPISGHATLYWYRQILGQGPELLVQFQDESVVDDSQLPKDRFSAERLKGVDSTLKIQPAELGDSAMYLCASSLGGAPPLHFGNGTRLTVT.

The CDR3 sequence is CAWSGTGGGNTIYF. The CDR3 coding sequence is TGTGCCTGGAGTGGGACAGGGGGAGGAAACACCATATATTTT. The chain carries TRBV30 and TRBJ1-3, with 10 bases aligning to TRBD1. J gave up 4 bases and V 1 base, and 1 base lay outside the gene matches. Germline CDR1 is GTSNPN and CDR2 is SVGIG (reference sequence). This CDR3 has 14 amino acids.

V gene TRBV7-9 combines with J gene TRBJ1-1, with a tentative D call TRBD1 (5 bases). This CDR3 comprises 13 residues. Per germline, CDR1 SEHNR and CDR2 FQNEAQ (reference sequence). V was trimmed by 3 bases and J by 4 bases, leaving 9 bases between them. Here the CDR3 DNA reads TGTGCCAGCAGCTTCGGGGGAATCACTGAAGCTTTCTTT. It yields the protein CASSFGGITEAFF.

The chain carries TRBV7-3 and TRBJ2-3; D call uncertain. Trimming removed 5 bases from V and 2 bases from J, with 11 bases in between. Per germline, CDR1 SGHTA and CDR2 FQGTGA. This CDR3 has 14 residues. CDR3: CASSTGRSTDTQYF. The CDR3 nucleotides are TGTGCCAGCAGCACCGGTCGTTCCACAGATACGCAGTATTTT.

This chain joins TRBV6-6 and TRBJ2-7; 9 nucleotides agree with TRBD1. The CDR3 length is 15 residues. The germline CDR1 and CDR2 sequences are MNHNY and SVGAGI (reference sequence). J lost 3 bases, V lost 7 bases, and 10 bases had no gene match. The CDR3 DNA reads TGTGCCAGCACTAGGAGGACAGGGGTGATCTACGAGCAGTACTTC. It specifies CASTRRTGVIYEQYF.

This chain uses TRBV6-5 with TRBJ2-7; no clear D gene. V dropped 1 base and J dropped 4 bases, with 5 bases sitting between them. This CDR3 spans 12 amino acids. Germline CDR1 is MNHEY and CDR2 is SVGAGI. The DNA for the CDR3 is TGTGCCAGCAGTTACTTAGAGTACGAGCAGTACTTC. It encodes CASSYLEYEQYF.